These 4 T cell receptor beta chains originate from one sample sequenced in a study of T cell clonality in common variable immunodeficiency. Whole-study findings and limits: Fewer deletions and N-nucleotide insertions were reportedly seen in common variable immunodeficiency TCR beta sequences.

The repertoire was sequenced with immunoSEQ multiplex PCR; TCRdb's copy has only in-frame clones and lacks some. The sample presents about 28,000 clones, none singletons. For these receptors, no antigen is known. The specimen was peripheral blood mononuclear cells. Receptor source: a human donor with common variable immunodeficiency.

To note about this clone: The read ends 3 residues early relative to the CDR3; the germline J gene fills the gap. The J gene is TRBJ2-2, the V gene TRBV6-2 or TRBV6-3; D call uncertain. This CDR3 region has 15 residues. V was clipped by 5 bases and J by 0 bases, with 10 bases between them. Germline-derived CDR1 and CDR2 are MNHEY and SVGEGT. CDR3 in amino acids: CASSPHSSNTGELFF. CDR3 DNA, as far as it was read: TGTGCCAGCAGTCCTCATAGTTCGAACACCGGGGAG.

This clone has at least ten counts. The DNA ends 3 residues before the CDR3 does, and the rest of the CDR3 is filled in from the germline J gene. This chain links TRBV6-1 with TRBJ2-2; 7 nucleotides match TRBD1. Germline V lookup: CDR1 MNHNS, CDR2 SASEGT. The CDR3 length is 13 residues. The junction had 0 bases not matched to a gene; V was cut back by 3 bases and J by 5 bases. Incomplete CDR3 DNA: TGTGCCAGCAGTGAGGGACAGACCGGGGAG. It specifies CASSEGQTGE. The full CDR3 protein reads CASSEGQTGELFF.

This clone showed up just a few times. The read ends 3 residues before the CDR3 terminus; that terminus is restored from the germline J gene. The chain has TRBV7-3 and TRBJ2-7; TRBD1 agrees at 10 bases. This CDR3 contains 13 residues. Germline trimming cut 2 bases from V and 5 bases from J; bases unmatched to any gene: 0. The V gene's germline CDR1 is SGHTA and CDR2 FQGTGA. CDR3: CASSLGTGDEQYF. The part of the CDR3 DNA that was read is TGTGCCAGCAGCTTAGGGACAGGGGACGAG. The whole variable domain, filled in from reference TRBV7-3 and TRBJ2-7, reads GAGVSQTPSNKVTEKGKYVELRCDPISGHTALYWYRQSLGQGPEFLIYFQGTGAADDSGLPNDRFFAVRPEGSVSTLKIQRTERGDSAVYLCASSLGTGDEQYFGPGTRLTVT.

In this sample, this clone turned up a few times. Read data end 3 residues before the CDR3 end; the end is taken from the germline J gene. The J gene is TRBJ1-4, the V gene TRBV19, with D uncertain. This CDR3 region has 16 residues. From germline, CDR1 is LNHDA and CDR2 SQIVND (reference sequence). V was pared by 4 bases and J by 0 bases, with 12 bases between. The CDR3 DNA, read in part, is TGTGCCAGTAGTACGAGGGCTATTCCAACTAATGAAAAA. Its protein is CASSTRAIPTNEK. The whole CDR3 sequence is CASSTRAIPTNEKLFF.